One and the same sample provided the 23 T cell receptor beta chains below, sequenced in a study of T cell changes during pregnancy in multiple sclerosis (dated by TCRdb to between 2019 and 2020). Libraries were prepared through the immunoSEQ multiplex PCR assay. Drawn from immuneACCESS, this table holds only the in-frame rearrangements with V and J called that TCRdb kept. Clones are partly lost; checked studies trace under half to an unresolved V gene and leave the rest unexplained. The sample table holds 17,000 or so clones, of which 95% to 97% were seen once. The top ten clones comprise approximately 0.82% of the sample. The sample consisted of peripheral blood, taken in the third trimester of pregnancy. The receptor source for this set is a female donor with multiple sclerosis, enrolled in a pregnancy study.

The CDR3 here is CASSLASDRGNTEAFF. The CDR3 DNA reads TGTGCCAGCAGCTTGGCCTCCGACAGGGGGAACACTGAAGCTTTCTTT. The V gene is TRBV5-5, the J gene TRBJ1-1, with TRBD1 matching over 8 bases. This CDR3 is 16 amino acids long. Per germline, CDR1 SGHKS and CDR2 YYEKEE (reference sequence). V lost 0 bases to trimming and J lost 1 base; unmatched junction nucleotides: 5.

The chain employs TRBV18 and TRBJ2-1; 7 bases agree with TRBD2. There are 14 residues in the CDR3. Trimming took 5 bases from V and 3 from J; bases not matched to a gene: 4. Germline lookup yields CDR1 KGHSH and CDR2 LQKENI. The CDR3 loop reads CASSEGGNYNEQFF. CDR3 bases: TGTGCCAGCTCAGAGGGAGGGAACTACAATGAGCAGTTCTTC.

The V and J genes are TRBV5-4 and TRBJ1-1, with D perhaps matching TRBD1 (6 bases). From germline, CDR1 is SGHNT and CDR2 YYREEE (reference sequence). This CDR3 is 17 amino acids long. The V gene lost 1 base and the J gene lost 3 bases, with 19 bases spanning the gap. The CDR3 region is CASSLRGNRDPDTEAFF. For the CDR3, the DNA is TGTGCCAGCAGCTTGAGGGGCAACAGGGATCCGGACACTGAAGCTTTCTTT. The whole variable domain, remainder taken from reference TRBV5-4 and TRBJ1-1, is ETGVTQSPTHLIKTRGQQVTLRCSSQSGHNTVSWYQQALGQGPQFIFQYYREEENGRGNFPPRFSGLQFPNYSSELNVNALELDDSALYLCASSLRGNRDPDTEAFFGQGTRLTVV.

V gene TRBV7-8 combines with J gene TRBJ2-3, with 7 positions matching TRBD1. The CDR3 runs 13 residues. The germline V gene has CDR1 SGHVS and CDR2 FQNEAQ. V was pared by 10 bases and J by 4 bases, with 8 bases of the junction left unmatched. In DNA form, the CDR3 reads TGTGCCACCGGAAACAGGGGAGCAGATACGCAGTATTTT. It is translated as CATGNRGADTQYF.

The genes are TRBV5-4 and TRBJ2-1; TRBD2 aligns across 13 bases. This CDR3 contains 18 residues. V lost 4 bases and J lost 6; bases outside the gene matches: 13. Germline V lookup: CDR1 SGHNT, CDR2 YYREEE (reference sequence). This chain's CDR3 is CASSPQLAGGPSGNEQFF. The CDR3 DNA is TGTGCCAGCAGCCCTCAACTAGCGGGAGGGCCGTCGGGCAATGAGCAGTTCTTC.

The chain combines TRBV5-1 with TRBJ2-7, with 10 bases identical to TRBD1. CDR3 length: 15 residues. Per germline, CDR1 SGHRS and CDR2 YFSETQ. The ends lost 0 bases at V and 3 bases at J; junction bases unmatched: 3. Written as DNA, the CDR3 is TGCGCCAGCAGCTTGGGGACAGGGGGGGTCTACGAGCAGTACTTC. It specifies CASSLGTGGVYEQYF.

This clone has a single count. The gene calls are TRBV30 and TRBJ2-7; D ambiguous. CDR1 is GTSNPN and CDR2 is SVGIG in the germline V gene (reference sequence). The CDR3 has 14 residues. Trimming took 1 base from V and 6 from J, leaving 16 bases between them. The CDR3 DNA is TGTGCCTGGAGTGAGTCGCGCTACACGGGCGAGCAGTACTTC. It encodes CAWSESRYTGEQYF.

This clone was recorded only once. The gene calls are TRBV9 and TRBJ1-6; 10 bases are a match to TRBD1. Germline V gene lookup returns CDR1 SGDLS and CDR2 YYNGEE. The CDR3 runs 17 residues. V shed 0 bases, J shed 5 bases, and the junction held 5 bases outside the gene matches. Written as DNA, the CDR3 is TGTGCCAGCAGCGTAGAGGGACAGGGGTGGGATAATTCACCCCTCCACTTT. Encoded protein: CASSVEGQGWDNSPLHF.

V usage is TRBV7-9 and J usage is TRBJ2-3, with 8 bases that match TRBD2. The V and J ends lost 5 bases and 6 bases, in that order; junction bases with no gene match: 13. The CDR3 is made up of 16 amino acids. Per germline, CDR1 SEHNR and CDR2 FQNEAQ (reference sequence). The CDR3 nucleotides read TGTGCCAGCAGCGCGCCGGAGGGCGGGAGGTGGGATACGCAGTATTTT. This sequence encodes CASSAPEGGRWDTQYF.

J is TRBJ1-5 and V is TRBV11-2; D not certain. The ends were cut back, 0 bases at V and 6 bases at J, with 9 bases in the middle. This CDR3 has 14 residues. Germline lookup yields CDR1 SGHAT and CDR2 FQNNGV. CDR3 loop: CASSLDRAGQPQHF. CDR3 sequence (DNA): TGTGCCAGCAGCTTAGATCGGGCGGGTCAGCCCCAGCATTTT.

Comments on this clone: Sequence at one end of the junction differs from germline and may be a read error. The chain is built from TRBV7-2 and TRBJ1-3; tentative D call: TRBD1 (6 bases). The germline V gene has CDR1 SGHTA and CDR2 FQGNSA. CDR3 length: 13 amino acids. In nucleotides, the CDR3 is TGTGCCAGCAGTCTTACGGGGGGCAGACCGAGGGATTTT. Encoded protein: CASSLTGGRPRDF. The full variable domain, its missing parts supplied by reference TRBV7-2 and TRBJ1-3, is GAGVSQSPSNKVTEKGKDVELRCDPISGHTALYWYRQSLGQGLEFLIYFQGNSAPDKSGLPSDRFSAERTGGSVSTLTIQRTQQEDSAVYLCASSLTGGRPRDFGEGSWLTVV.

The chain combines TRBV7-6 with TRBJ2-3; 7 bases are a match to TRBD1. CDR3 length: 16 residues. Looked up from germline, CDR1 is SGHVS and CDR2 is FNYEAQ. Trimming removed 4 bases from V and 0 bases from J; junction bases left unmatched: 7. The CDR3 bases are TGTGCCAGCAGCTCAGGACAGGCGTCAAGCACAGATACGCAGTATTTT. Its protein is CASSSGQASSTDTQYF. Based on the CDR3 plus reference TRBV7-6 and TRBJ2-3, the full variable domain is GAGVSQSPRYKVTKRGQDVALRCDPISGHVSLYWYRQALGQGPEFLTYFNYEAQQDKSGLPNDRFSAERPEGSISTLTIQRTEQRDSAMYRCASSSGQASSTDTQYFGPGTRLTVL.

The V call is TRBV29-1, the J call TRBJ1-1; 12 bases are a match to TRBD1. The CDR3 has 18 residues. CDR1 SQVTM and CDR2 ANQGSEA come from the germline V gene. V was clipped by 1 base and J by 4 bases; unmatched bases: 13. CDR3 region: CSVEGDRGRGRWATEAFF. The CDR3 region has the DNA TGCAGCGTTGAAGGGGACAGGGGGCGCGGGAGGTGGGCCACTGAAGCTTTCTTT.

V usage is TRBV11-1 and J usage is TRBJ1-1; tentatively, D is TRBD1 (5 bases). V was cut by 2 bases and J by 5 bases, with 9 bases left in between. This CDR3 is built from 13 residues. Germline lookup yields CDR1 SGHAT and CDR2 FQDESV (reference sequence). The CDR3 spells CASSLRGGTEAFF. CDR3 in DNA: TGTGCCAGCAGCTTACGGGGGGGGACTGAAGCTTTCTTT. Variable domain in full (rest from reference TRBV11-1 and TRBJ1-1): EAEVAQSPRYKITEKSQAVAFWCDPISGHATLYWYRQILGQGPELLVQFQDESVVDDSQLPKDRFSAERLKGVDSTLKIQPAELGDSAMYLCASSLRGGTEAFFGQGTRLTVV.

V and J are TRBV4-3 and TRBJ1-1; D not certain. The CDR3 runs 15 residues. Trimming shortened V by 4 bases and J by 1 base, and 13 bases separated the two germline ends. The V gene's germline CDR1 is LGHNA and CDR2 YSLEER. CDR3 in amino acids: CASSPSAGWNTEAFF. CDR3 sequence (DNA): TGCGCCAGCAGCCCCTCGGCAGGTTGGAACACTGAAGCTTTCTTT.

The V and J genes are TRBV27 and TRBJ1-1; D remains unclear. The CDR3 length is 14 residues. V gave up 2 bases and J gave up 5 bases, with 12 bases separating them. CDR1 and CDR2 from the germline V gene are MNHEY and SMNVEV (reference sequence). The CDR3 spells CASSLKPSGTEAFF. CDR3 nucleotide sequence: TGTGCCAGCAGTTTAAAGCCCTCGGGGACTGAAGCTTTCTTT.

V is TRBV7-9 and J is TRBJ1-2; D gene unclear. Per the germline V gene, CDR1 is SEHNR and CDR2 is FQNEAQ (reference sequence). Trimming left V 3 bases short and J 4 bases short, with 12 bases between. This CDR3 is built from 14 residues. CDR3 region: CASSFGGEGYGYTF. CDR3 DNA sequence: TGTGCCAGCAGCTTCGGCGGGGAGGGCTATGGCTACACCTTC.

Here the CDR3 reads CASSSTGIQETQYF. CDR3 DNA sequence: TGTGCCAGCAGCTCGACAGGGATACAAGAGACCCAGTACTTC. V is TRBV7-2 and J is TRBJ2-5, with 7 bases fitting TRBD1. V lost 4 bases, J lost 2 bases, and 4 bases stayed unmatched. CDR1 and CDR2 (germline): SGHTA, FQGNSA. The CDR3 is made up of 14 amino acids.

The rearrangement uses TRBV30 and TRBJ1-4; D is perhaps TRBD1 (5 bases). Germline V gene sequence: CDR1 GTSNPN, CDR2 SVGIG (reference sequence). Between the trimmed V and J ends, which lost 0 bases and 2 bases, there was a span of 10 bases. There are 15 residues in the CDR3. The CDR3 DNA is TGTGCCTGGAGTGTGGGACTTTCTACTAATGAAAAACTGTTTTTT. This translates into CAWSVGLSTNEKLFF. The whole variable domain, remainder taken from reference TRBV30 and TRBJ1-4, is SQTIHQWPATLVQPVGSPLSLECTVEGTSNPNLYWYRQAAGRGLQLLFYSVGIGQISSEVPQNLSASRPQDRQFILSSKKLLLSDSGFYLCAWSVGLSTNEKLFFGSGTQLSVL.

This clone was detected once. The genes are TRBV6-5 and TRBJ2-1, with D perhaps TRBD2 (5 bases). The CDR3 totals 15 residues. Germline V gene data show CDR1 as MNHEY and CDR2 as SVGAGI. V was trimmed by 6 bases and J by 2 bases, leaving 14 bases between them. CDR3 sequence: CASSYEEAAYNEQFF. The CDR3 nucleotides read TGTGCCAGCAGCTACGAGGAGGCAGCCTACAATGAGCAGTTCTTC.

This sequence joins TRBV2 and TRBJ1-1; D may be TRBD1 (5 bases). In germline, CDR1 is SNHLY, CDR2 FYNNEI. The CDR3 is 14 residues long. V shed 5 bases and J shed 2 bases, with 12 bases lying between them. CDR3 loop: CASSIREGNTEAFF. The CDR3 region has the DNA TGTGCCAGCAGTATCAGGGAAGGTAACACTGAAGCTTTCTTT.

The V call is TRBV5-4, the J call TRBJ1-2; 7 bases align to TRBD1. This CDR3 has 16 amino acids. Per germline, CDR1 SGHNT and CDR2 YYREEE (reference sequence). V gave up 4 bases and J gave up 5 bases; unmatched junction bases: 14. This CDR3 reads CASSPNWGQSRYGYTF. CDR3 coding DNA: TGTGCCAGCAGCCCTAACTGGGGACAGAGTCGTTATGGCTACACCTTC.

V usage is TRBV2 and J usage is TRBJ2-7, with no clear D. The V end was cut by 4 bases, the J end by 1 base, with 11 bases between. There are 14 residues in the CDR3. Germline CDR1 and CDR2: SNHLY and FYNNEI. CDR3 nucleotides: TGTGCCAGCAGTGGCCAGGTTGTATCCTACGAGCAGTACTTC. As protein: CASSGQVVSYEQYF.